Shown below are 21 T cell receptor beta chains from a single sample sequenced in a study of Graves' ophthalmopathy and Graves' hyperthyroidism. From RNA, the CDR3 regions of TCR beta chains were amplified and sequenced. Following a first-round RT-PCR that used HTBI primers, a second-round multiplex PCR was carried out. TCRdb used MiXCR to reprocess the multiplex PCR reads, holding one entry per CDR3 protein. The sample lists about 370,000 distinct CDR3 sequences, around 18% occurring once. Source material: peripheral blood. The receptor source for this set is a woman aged 18-29 years with Graves' ophthalmopathy.

V is TRBV7-2 and J is TRBJ2-7; 7 nucleotides match TRBD2. The CDR3 runs to 15 residues. From germline, CDR1 is SGHTA and CDR2 FQGNSA. The V and J ends lost 5 bases and 4 bases, in that order; junction bases with no gene match: 11. The CDR3: CASSTNSGGSYEQYF. The CDR3 coding sequence is TGTGCCAGCAGCACGAACTCCGGGGGGAGTTACGAGCAGTACTTC.

V and J are TRBV7-2 and TRBJ1-1; 9 bases match TRBD1. The CDR3 consists of 15 residues. Germline V gives CDR1 SGHTA, CDR2 FQGNSA. V was pared by 5 bases and J by 5 bases, with 9 bases of the junction left unmatched. Here the CDR3 DNA reads TGTGCCAGCAGCGCGACAGGGGGGAGTGGGACTGAAGCTTTCTTT. It specifies CASSATGGSGTEAFF.

This clonotype came up many times. This clone may be a read error of a much larger clone one base away. The chain employs TRBV28 and TRBJ1-1; maybe TRBD1 (5 bases). Germline CDR1 reads MDHEN; CDR2 reads SYDVKM. The CDR3 loop spans 16 amino acids. Trimming shortened V by 3 bases and J by 4 bases, and 18 bases separated the two germline ends. The CDR3 sequence: CASSFLPGIMSTEAFF. CDR3 DNA sequence: TGTGCCAGCAGTTTTTTACCAGGGATCATGAGCACTGAAGCTTTCTTT.

This clonotype has at least ten counts. This sequence joins TRBV6-1 and TRBJ2-7; TRBD1 matches 7 bases. Looked up from germline, CDR1 is MNHNS and CDR2 is SASEGT. V gave up 4 bases and J gave up 1 base; unmatched junction bases: 4. This CDR3 spans 14 amino acids. The chain's CDR3 is CASSVWDSSYEQYF. CDR3 nucleotide sequence: TGTGCCAGCAGTGTGTGGGACAGTTCCTACGAGCAGTACTTC.

This clonotype was found many times. V gene TRBV28 combines with J gene TRBJ1-3; D gene unclear. This CDR3 is built from 15 residues. Germline V gene sequence: CDR1 MDHEN, CDR2 SYDVKM. The V gene lost 4 bases and the J gene lost 0 bases, with 10 bases spanning the gap. The CDR3 is CASSSGDLSGNTIYF. CDR3 nucleotides: TGTGCCAGCAGTTCCGGGGATCTCTCTGGAAACACCATATATTTT.

This clonotype showed up many times. J is TRBJ1-2 and V is TRBV6-2 or TRBV6-3; 11 bases are a match to TRBD1. Germline V gene lookup returns CDR1 MNHEY and CDR2 SVGEGT. The CDR3 covers 16 residues. V lost 6 bases and J lost 6; bases outside the gene matches: 12. CDR3 sequence (DNA): TGTGCCAGCAGCGGACGGACAGGGGGCCACCGGGATGGCTACACCTTC. Its protein is CASSGRTGGHRDGYTF.

There are many counts of this clonotype. The V call is TRBV19, the J call TRBJ2-6; maybe TRBD1 (6 bases). Looked up from germline, CDR1 is LNHDA and CDR2 is SQIVND (reference sequence). Between the trimmed V and J ends, which lost 7 bases and 0 bases, there was a span of 19 bases. This CDR3 is 18 amino acids long. The CDR3 sequence: CASTRDRHLPSGANVLTF. The DNA of the CDR3 is TGTGCCAGTACCCGCGACAGGCATTTACCCTCTGGGGCCAACGTCCTGACTTTC.

There are many counts of this clonotype. The rearrangement joins TRBV7-2 to TRBJ2-5, with D maybe TRBD1 (6 bases). Germline V gives CDR1 SGHTA, CDR2 FQGNSA. Trimming took 4 bases from V and 5 from J, leaving 17 bases between them. The CDR3 spans 15 residues. The CDR3 sequence: CASSWAGTPTETQYF. CDR3 in DNA: TGTGCCAGCAGCTGGGCCGGGACACCGACGGAGACCCAGTACTTC.

V is TRBV20-1 and J is TRBJ2-2, with D perhaps matching TRBD2 (6 bases). Trimming took off 7 bases at V and 1 base at J, with 10 bases between the two ends. This CDR3 has 13 residues. Germline values: CDR1 DFQATT, CDR2 SNEGSKA (reference sequence). The CDR3 sequence is CSGSSGNTGELFF. CDR3 coding DNA: TGCAGTGGGAGTAGCGGGAACACCGGGGAGCTGTTTTTT.

The chain joins TRBV29-1 to TRBJ2-5; TRBD2 is a possible D gene (5 bases). The CDR3 length is 13 residues. V gave up 4 bases and J gave up 1 base, with 10 bases separating them. Per the germline V gene, CDR1 is SQVTM and CDR2 is ANQGSEA. The CDR3 bases are TGCAGCGTTGTGGAGGTTATCCAAGAGACCCAGTACTTC. This translates into CSVVEVIQETQYF.

This clonotype has ten or more counts. The chain couples TRBV28 to TRBJ1-5; 7 nucleotides align to TRBD1. This CDR3 comprises 17 residues. Germline V CDR1 and CDR2: MDHEN, SYDVKM. J was trimmed by 2 bases and V by 6 bases; bases with no gene match: 13. The CDR3 sequence: CASSPGGDRDGNQPQHF. The DNA for the CDR3 is TGTGCCAGCAGCCCAGGGGGGGATAGGGATGGCAATCAGCCCCAGCATTTT. The variable domain in full, completed from reference TRBV28 and TRBJ1-5, reads DVKVTQSSRYLVKRTGEKVFLECVQDMDHENMFWYRQDPGLGLRLIYFSYDVKMKEKGDIPEGYSVSREKKERFSLILESASTNQTSMYLCASSPGGDRDGNQPQHFGDGTRLSIL.

The table lists this clonotype with many counts. The rearrangement links TRBV27 to TRBJ1-1; no reliable D call. Germline V gene sequence: CDR1 MNHEY, CDR2 SMNVEV (reference sequence). Trimming left V 5 bases short and J 4 bases short, with 8 bases between. The CDR3 has 12 residues. CDR3 amino acids: CASSGRGTEAFF. The CDR3 nucleotides read TGTGCCAGCAGTGGACGGGGCACTGAAGCTTTCTTT.

This clonotype has at least ten counts. The chain joins TRBV20-1 to TRBJ2-7; a possible D gene is TRBD2 (7 bases). Germline V CDR1 and CDR2: DFQATT, SNEGSKA (reference sequence). The CDR3 has 18 residues. The V end lost 1 base, the J end lost 5 bases, and 27 bases lay between the germline ends. CDR3 sequence (DNA): TGCAGTGCTAGAGGCTCCAGGGGTCGGGGCGGGAGAAGGAACGAGCAGTACTTC. Its protein product is CSARGSRGRGGRRNEQYF.

This clonotype was seen repeatedly, ten times or more. Relative to the germline gene, one junction end is altered; a read error may explain this. V usage is TRBV7-7 and J usage is TRBJ1-3; the D gene is possibly TRBD1 (5 bases). CDR1 and CDR2 (germline): SSHAT, FNYEAQ (reference sequence). CDR3 length: 14 amino acids. CDR3 DNA: TGTGCTAGCAGCACCGGGACGGGGAGAAACACCATATATTTT. It is translated as CASSTGTGRNTIYF.

As regards this clonotype: The junction departs from germline at one end; a sequencing error may be responsible. Here the CDR3 reads CASSSDRGAGELFF. CDR3 bases: TGTGCTAGCAGCTCGGACAGGGGAGCCGGGGAGCTGTTTTTT. The genes are TRBV7-7 and TRBJ2-2; the match to TRBD1 covers 9 bases. The CDR3 covers 14 residues. Germline loops: CDR1 SSHAT, CDR2 FNYEAQ (reference sequence).

The table lists this clonotype with many counts. The chain uses TRBV5-5 and TRBJ1-2, with TRBD1 matching over 9 bases. The CDR3 loop spans 16 amino acids. The germline gives CDR1 SGHKS, CDR2 YYEKEE (reference sequence). J gave up 3 bases and V 0 bases, and 6 bases lay outside the gene matches. DNA for the CDR3: TGTGCCAGCAGCTTGGGGACAGGGGCTATCGACTATGGCTACACCTTC. As protein: CASSLGTGAIDYGYTF.

This clonotype was picked up many times. The chain recombines TRBV28 with TRBJ2-5; D remains unclear. The CDR3 is 15 amino acids. Trimming took off 7 bases at V and 1 base at J, with 16 bases between the two ends. Germline CDR1 reads MDHEN; CDR2 reads SYDVKM. The CDR3 nucleotides are TGTGCCAGCACGCATCTGGGCCAATCCCAAGAGACCCAGTACTTC. This gives the protein CASTHLGQSQETQYF.

This clonotype was recorded many times. The chain uses TRBV20-1 and TRBJ2-7; D not resolved. This CDR3 is 14 amino acids long. Trimming cost V 1 base and J 5 bases, with 15 bases left between them. Germline V CDR1 and CDR2: DFQATT, SNEGSKA (reference sequence). This CDR3 is CSARGAELAHEQYF. The CDR3 DNA is TGCAGTGCTAGAGGGGCCGAACTCGCCCACGAGCAGTACTTC.

This clonotype was found many times. This chain links TRBV6-5 with TRBJ1-2; D might be TRBD1 (6 bases). The CDR3 consists of 16 residues. Germline V lookup: CDR1 MNHEY, CDR2 SVGAGI. V lost 4 bases, J lost 5 bases, and 20 bases lay in between. CDR3 region: CASSSLEPGVAYGYTF. The DNA for the CDR3 is TGTGCCAGCAGTTCACTCGAGCCAGGGGTAGCATATGGCTACACCTTC.

The table lists this clonotype with many counts. V and J are TRBV6-2 or TRBV6-3 and TRBJ1-5; D is uncertain. The germline V gene encodes CDR1 MNHEY and CDR2 SVGEGT. There are 14 residues in the CDR3. Trimming removed 2 bases from V and 1 base from J, with 6 bases in between. The DNA for the CDR3 is TGTGCCAGCAGTTACCGTCCGAGCAATCAGCCCCAGCATTTT. Translated: CASSYRPSNQPQHF.

The chain joins TRBV11-2 to TRBJ2-5; 10 positions agree with TRBD2. Germline CDR1 is SGHAT and CDR2 is FQNNGV. The CDR3 spans 16 residues. V trimming: 1 base; J trimming: 0 bases; junction bases outside the gene matches: 2. The CDR3: CASSLGLAGNQETQYF. The CDR3, as DNA: TGTGCCAGCAGCTTAGGACTAGCGGGCAACCAAGAGACCCAGTACTTC.